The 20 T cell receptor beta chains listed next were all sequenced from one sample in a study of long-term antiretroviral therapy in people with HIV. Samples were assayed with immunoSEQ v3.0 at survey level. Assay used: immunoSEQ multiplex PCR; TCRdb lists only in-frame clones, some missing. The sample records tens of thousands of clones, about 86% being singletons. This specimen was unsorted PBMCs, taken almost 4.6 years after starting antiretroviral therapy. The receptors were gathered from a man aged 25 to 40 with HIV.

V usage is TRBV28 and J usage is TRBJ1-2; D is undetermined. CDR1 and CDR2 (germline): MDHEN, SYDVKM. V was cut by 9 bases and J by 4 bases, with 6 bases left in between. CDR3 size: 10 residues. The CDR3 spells CASRAYGYTF. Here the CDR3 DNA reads TGTGCCAGTCGGGCCTATGGCTACACCTTC.

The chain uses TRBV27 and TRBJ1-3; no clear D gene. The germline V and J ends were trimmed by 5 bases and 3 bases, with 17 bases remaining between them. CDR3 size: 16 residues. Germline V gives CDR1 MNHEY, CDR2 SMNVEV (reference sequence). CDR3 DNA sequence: TGTGCCAGCAGTCCCAGCGGAGTTCCCTTTGGAAACACCATATATTTT. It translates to CASSPSGVPFGNTIYF.

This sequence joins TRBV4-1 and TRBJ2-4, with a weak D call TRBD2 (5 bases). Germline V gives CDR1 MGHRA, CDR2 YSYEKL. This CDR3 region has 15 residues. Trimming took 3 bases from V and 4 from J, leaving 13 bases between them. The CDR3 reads CASSQGDKLKNIQYF. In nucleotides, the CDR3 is TGCGCCAGCAGCCAGGGAGACAAGCTTAAAAACATTCAGTACTTC.

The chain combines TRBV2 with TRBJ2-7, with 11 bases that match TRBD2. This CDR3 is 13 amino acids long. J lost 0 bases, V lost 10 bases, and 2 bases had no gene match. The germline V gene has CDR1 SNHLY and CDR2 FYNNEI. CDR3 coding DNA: TGTGCCATCGGGACTAGCGGCTCCTACGAGCAGTACTTC. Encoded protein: CAIGTSGSYEQYF.

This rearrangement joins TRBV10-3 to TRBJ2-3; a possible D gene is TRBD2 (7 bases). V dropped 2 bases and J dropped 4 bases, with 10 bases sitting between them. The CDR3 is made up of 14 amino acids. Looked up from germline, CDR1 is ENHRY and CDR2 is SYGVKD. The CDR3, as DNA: TGTGCCATCAGTGAGGAGGGGGGGTCAGATACGCAGTATTTT. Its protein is CAISEEGGSDTQYF.

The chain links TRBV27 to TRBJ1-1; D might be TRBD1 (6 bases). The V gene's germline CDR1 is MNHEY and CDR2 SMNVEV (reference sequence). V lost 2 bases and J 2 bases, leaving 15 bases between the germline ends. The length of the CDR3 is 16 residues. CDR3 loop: CASSLITGSLNTEAFF. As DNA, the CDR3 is TGTGCCAGCAGTTTAATAACAGGGAGCCTAAACACTGAAGCTTTCTTT.

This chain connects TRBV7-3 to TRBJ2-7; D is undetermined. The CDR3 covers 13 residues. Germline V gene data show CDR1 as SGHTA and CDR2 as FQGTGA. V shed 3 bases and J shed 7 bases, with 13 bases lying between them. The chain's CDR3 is CASSFNSLGEQYF. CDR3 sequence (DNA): TGTGCCAGCAGCTTTAACTCCCTGGGAGAGCAGTACTTC.

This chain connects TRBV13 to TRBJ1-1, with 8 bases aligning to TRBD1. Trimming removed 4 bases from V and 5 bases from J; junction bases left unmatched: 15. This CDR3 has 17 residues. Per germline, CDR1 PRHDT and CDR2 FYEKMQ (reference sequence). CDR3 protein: CASSSSGGTGIWTEAFF. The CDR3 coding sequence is TGTGCCAGCAGCTCCAGCGGTGGGACAGGCATTTGGACTGAAGCTTTCTTT.

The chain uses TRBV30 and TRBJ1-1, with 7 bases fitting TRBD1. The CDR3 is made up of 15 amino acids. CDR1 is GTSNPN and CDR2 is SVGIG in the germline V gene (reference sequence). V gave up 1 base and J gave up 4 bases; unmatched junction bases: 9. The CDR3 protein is CAWSGTTGAVTEAFF. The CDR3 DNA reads TGTGCCTGGAGTGGGACCACAGGGGCGGTCACTGAAGCTTTCTTT.

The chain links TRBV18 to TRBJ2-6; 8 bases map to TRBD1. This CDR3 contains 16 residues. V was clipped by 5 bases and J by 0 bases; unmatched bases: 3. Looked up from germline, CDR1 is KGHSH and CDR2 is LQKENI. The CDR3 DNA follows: TGTGCCAGCTCAAGCGACAGGGGCTCTGGGGCCAACGTCCTGACTTTC. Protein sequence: CASSSDRGSGANVLTF.

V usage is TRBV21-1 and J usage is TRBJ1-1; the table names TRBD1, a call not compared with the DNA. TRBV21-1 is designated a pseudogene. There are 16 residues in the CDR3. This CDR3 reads CASSIPRETGDTEAFF. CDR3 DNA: TGTGCCAGCAGCATACCCCGTGAGACAGGGGACACTGAAGCTTTCTTT.

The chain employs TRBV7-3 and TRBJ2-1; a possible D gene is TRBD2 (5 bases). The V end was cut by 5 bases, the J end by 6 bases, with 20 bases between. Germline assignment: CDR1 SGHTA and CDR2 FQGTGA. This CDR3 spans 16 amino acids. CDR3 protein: CASSPYAPGLTNEQFF. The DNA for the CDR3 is TGTGCCAGCAGCCCATACGCCCCCGGACTTACCAATGAGCAGTTCTTC. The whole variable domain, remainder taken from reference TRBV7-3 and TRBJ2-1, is GAGVSQTPSNKVTEKGKYVELRCDPISGHTALYWYRQSLGQGPEFLIYFQGTGAADDSGLPNDRFFAVRPEGSVSTLKIQRTERGDSAVYLCASSPYAPGLTNEQFFGPGTRLTVL.

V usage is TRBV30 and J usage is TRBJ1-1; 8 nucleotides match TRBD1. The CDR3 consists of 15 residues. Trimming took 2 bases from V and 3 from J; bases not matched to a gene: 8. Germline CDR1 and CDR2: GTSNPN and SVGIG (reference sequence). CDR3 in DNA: TGTGCCTGGAGTAGGATTTCGACAGGGGACACTGAAGCTTTCTTT. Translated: CAWSRISTGDTEAFF.

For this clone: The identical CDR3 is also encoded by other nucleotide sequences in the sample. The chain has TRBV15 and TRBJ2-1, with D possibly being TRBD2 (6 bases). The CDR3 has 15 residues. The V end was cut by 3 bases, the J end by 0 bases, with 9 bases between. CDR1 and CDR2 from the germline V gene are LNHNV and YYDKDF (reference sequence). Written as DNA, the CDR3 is TGTGCCACCAGCAGGATGCGGGACTCCTACAATGAGCAGTTCTTC. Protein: CATSRMRDSYNEQFF.

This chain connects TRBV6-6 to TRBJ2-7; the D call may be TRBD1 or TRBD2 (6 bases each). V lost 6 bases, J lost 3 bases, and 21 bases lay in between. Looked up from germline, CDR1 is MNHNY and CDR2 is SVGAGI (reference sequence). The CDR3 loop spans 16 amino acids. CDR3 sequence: CASSDPRGRLNYEQYF. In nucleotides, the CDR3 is TGTGCCAGCAGCGACCCCCGGGGGCGGCTTAACTACGAGCAGTACTTC.

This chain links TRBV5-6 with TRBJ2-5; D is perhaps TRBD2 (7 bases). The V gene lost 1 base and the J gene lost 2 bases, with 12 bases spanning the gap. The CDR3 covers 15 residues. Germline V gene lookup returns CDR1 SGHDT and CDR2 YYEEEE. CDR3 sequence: CASSLREGGQETQYF. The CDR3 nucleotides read TGTGCCAGCAGCTTGAGGGAGGGGGGGCAAGAGACCCAGTACTTC.

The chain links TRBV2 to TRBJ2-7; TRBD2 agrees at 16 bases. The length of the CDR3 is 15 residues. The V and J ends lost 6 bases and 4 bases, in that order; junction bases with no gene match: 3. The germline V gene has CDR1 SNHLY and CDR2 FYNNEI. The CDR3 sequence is CASSGTSGRGYEQYF. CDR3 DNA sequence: TGTGCCAGCAGCGGGACTAGCGGGAGGGGATACGAGCAGTACTTC.

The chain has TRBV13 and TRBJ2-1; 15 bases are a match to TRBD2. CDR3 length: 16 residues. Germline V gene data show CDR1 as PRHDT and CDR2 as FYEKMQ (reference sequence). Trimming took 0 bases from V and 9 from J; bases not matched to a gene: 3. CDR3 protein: CASSLGGLAGGPEQFF. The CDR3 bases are TGTGCCAGCAGCTTAGGAGGACTAGCGGGGGGGCCTGAGCAGTTCTTC. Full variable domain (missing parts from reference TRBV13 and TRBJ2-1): AAGVIQSPRHLIKEKRETATLKCYPIPRHDTVYWYQQGPGQDPQFLISFYEKMQSDKGSIPDRFSAQQFSDYHSELNMSSLELGDSALYFCASSLGGLAGGPEQFFGPGTRLTVL.

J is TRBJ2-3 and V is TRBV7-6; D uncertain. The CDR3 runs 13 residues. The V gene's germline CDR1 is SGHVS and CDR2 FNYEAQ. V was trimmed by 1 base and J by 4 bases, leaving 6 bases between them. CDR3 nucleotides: TGTGCCAGCAGCTTAGGTGGGGCAGATACGCAGTATTTT. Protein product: CASSLGGADTQYF.

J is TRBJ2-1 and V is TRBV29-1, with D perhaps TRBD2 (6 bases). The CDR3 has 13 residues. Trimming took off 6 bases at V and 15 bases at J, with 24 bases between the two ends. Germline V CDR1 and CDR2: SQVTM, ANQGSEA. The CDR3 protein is CSVLGQDLGGRFF. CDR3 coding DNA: TGCAGCGTCCTCGGCCAGGACCTGGGGGGAAGGTTCTTC.